These 15 T cell receptor beta chains were all obtained from the same sample, sequenced in a study of blood T cell repertoires in COVID-19. Here immunoSEQ multiplex PCR was the method, and the copy in TCRdb shows in-frame clones only, minus some. The profile covers fewer than 150,000 clones, with about 87% appearing a single time and 30% taken by the ten largest. The sequenced sample consisted of peripheral blood. Receptors were obtained from an older woman with acute or convalescent COVID-19.

The chain carries TRBV6-5 and TRBJ1-6, with 8 bases matching TRBD1. Germline V gene lookup returns CDR1 MNHEY and CDR2 SVGAGI. V lost 2 bases and J lost 7; bases outside the gene matches: 7. The CDR3 has 16 residues. CDR3 region: CASSYTVTGENSPLHF. For the CDR3, the DNA is TGTGCCAGCAGTTACACCGTGACAGGGGAAAATTCACCCCTCCACTTT.

This sequence joins TRBV10-2 and TRBJ2-7; 14 nucleotides agree with TRBD2. Germline V CDR1 and CDR2: WSHSY, SAAADI. The J segment lost 3 bases and the V segment lost 10 bases, leaving 8 bases of the junction unmatched. This CDR3 region has 15 residues. This CDR3 reads CATNPGLAGDYEQYF. The CDR3 nucleotides are TGCGCCACCAATCCGGGACTAGCGGGGGACTACGAGCAGTACTTC.

This clone has a handful of counts. The chain carries TRBV24-1 and TRBJ1-2, with 7 bases lining up with TRBD1. The germline CDR1 and CDR2 sequences are KGHDR and SFDVKD. The V segment lost 5 bases and the J segment 11 bases; nucleotides outside the gene matches: 10. CDR3 length: 13 amino acids. The CDR3 spells CATSAIGGGEYTF. The CDR3 DNA sequence: TGTGCCACCAGTGCCATAGGGGGCGGGGAGTACACCTTC.

J is TRBJ1-6 and V is TRBV18; the match to TRBD1 covers 9 bases. V lost 1 base to trimming and J lost 10 bases; unmatched junction nucleotides: 8. The CDR3 consists of 16 residues. CDR1 and CDR2 (germline): KGHSH, LQKENI. CDR3 sequence (DNA): TGTGCCAGCTCACCACGGGGACAGGGTATTTCGTCACCCCTCCACTTT. This translates into CASSPRGQGISSPLHF.

The chain's CDR3 is CASSPRRSADTQYF. The CDR3 nucleotides are TGCGCCAGCAGCCCTCGGCGGTCGGCAGATACGCAGTATTTT. The rearrangement uses TRBV5-1 and TRBJ2-3; D gene ambiguous. Trimming pared 4 bases from V and 4 bases from J, leaving 13 bases between. The germline CDR1 and CDR2 sequences are SGHRS and YFSETQ. CDR3 size: 14 residues. The full variable domain, in which reference TRBV5-1 and TRBJ2-3 provide the parts outside the CDR3, is KAGVTQTPRYLIKTRGQQVTLSCSPISGHRSVSWYQQTPGQGLQFLFEYFSETQRNKGNFPGRFSGRQFSNSRSEMNVSTLELGDSALYLCASSPRRSADTQYFGPGTRLTVL.

The rearrangement links TRBV24-1 to TRBJ1-1; tentatively, D is TRBD1 (5 bases). With 5 bases removed from V and 1 base from J, the gap between germline ends came to 13 bases. Germline V lookup: CDR1 KGHDR, CDR2 SFDVKD. The CDR3 length is 15 residues. CDR3 residues: CATSVPDNGNTEAFF. The DNA for the CDR3 is TGTGCCACCAGTGTCCCGGACAATGGGAACACTGAAGCTTTCTTT.

The V call is TRBV3-1 (or the pseudogene TRBV3-2), the J call TRBJ1-6; D ambiguous. CDR1 and CDR2 (germline): LGHDT, YNNKEL (reference sequence). This CDR3 is built from 17 residues. V lost 3 bases, J lost 0 bases, and 12 bases lay in between. The DNA of the CDR3 is TGTGCCAGCAGCCATCCATCGGGGATCTCCTATAATTCACCCCTCCACTTT. Protein product: CASSHPSGISYNSPLHF.

The CDR3 nucleotides read TGTGCCAGCTCACCCATAGGACAGGCCCTTGAAGCTTTCTTT. This translates into CASSPIGQALEAFF. This chain links TRBV18 with TRBJ1-1; 7 bases match TRBD1. The V segment lost 3 bases and the J segment 7 bases; nucleotides outside the gene matches: 8. Per the germline V gene, CDR1 is KGHSH and CDR2 is LQKENI. CDR3 length: 14 amino acids.

This chain connects TRBV28 to TRBJ2-7, with D tentatively TRBD1 (5 bases). V lost 3 bases and J 0 bases, leaving 27 bases between the germline ends. The CDR3 contains 20 residues. Germline CDR1 is MDHEN and CDR2 is SYDVKM. The CDR3 is CASSFFLNRPHGQSSYEQYF. The CDR3 DNA follows: TGTGCCAGCAGTTTCTTCCTAAACAGGCCCCACGGTCAAAGCTCCTACGAGCAGTACTTC. The whole variable domain, remainder taken from reference TRBV28 and TRBJ2-7, is DVKVTQSSRYLVKRTGEKVFLECVQDMDHENMFWYRQDPGLGLRLIYFSYDVKMKEKGDIPEGYSVSREKKERFSLILESASTNQTSMYLCASSFFLNRPHGQSSYEQYFGPGTRLTVT.

The gene calls are TRBV9 and TRBJ2-1; 11 nucleotides align to TRBD2. Germline V CDR1 and CDR2: SGDLS, YYNGEE. After removal of 3 bases from V and 2 bases from J, the junction contained 4 bases not matched to a gene. The CDR3 totals 16 residues. For the CDR3, the DNA is TGTGCCAGCAGCGGGGGACTAGCGGTCCCCTACAATGAGCAGTTCTTC. Translated, it gives CASSGGLAVPYNEQFF. Full variable domain (missing parts from reference TRBV9 and TRBJ2-1): DSGVTQTPKHLITATGQRVTLRCSPRSGDLSVYWYQQSLDQGLQFLIQYYNGEERAKGNILERFSAQQFPDLHSELNLSSLELGDSALYFCASSGGLAVPYNEQFFGPGTRLTVL.

V is TRBV28 and J is TRBJ1-2; D is ambiguous. Germline CDR1 and CDR2: MDHEN and SYDVKM. The CDR3 spans 10 residues. Trimming stripped 6 bases from V and 4 bases from J, with 3 bases between. The CDR3 here is CASSRYGYTF. The DNA for the CDR3 is TGTGCCAGCAGCCGCTATGGCTACACCTTC.

CDR3 nucleotide sequence: TGTGCCAGCAGTTTGGAGGGGGAGCAGTACTTC. This encodes CASSLEGEQYF. The chain uses TRBV6-1 and TRBJ2-7, with D possibly matching TRBD2 (6 bases). The CDR3 sequence is 11 residues long. The V end lost 5 bases, the J end lost 7 bases, and 9 bases lay between the germline ends. The V gene's germline CDR1 is MNHNS and CDR2 SASEGT.

The genes are TRBV5-4 and TRBJ1-1, with TRBD1 matching 8 bases. The CDR3 runs 13 residues. The germline V gene has CDR1 SGHNT and CDR2 YYREEE (reference sequence). V lost 6 bases, J lost 7 bases, and 8 bases stayed unmatched. In DNA form, the CDR3 reads TGTGCCAGCACCTTTCAGGGGGCCGGTGAAGCTTTCTTT. As protein: CASTFQGAGEAFF.

This clone was observed once. The chain couples TRBV12-5 to TRBJ1-2; no firm D call. CDR1 LGHNT and CDR2 FRNRAP come from the germline V gene. With 1 base removed from V and 3 bases from J, the gap between germline ends came to 6 bases. CDR3 length equals 13 residues. The CDR3 reads CASGLGGHYGYTF. CDR3 nucleotides: TGTGCTAGTGGTTTGGGAGGGCACTATGGCTACACCTTC. The whole variable domain, remainder taken from reference TRBV12-5 and TRBJ1-2, is DARVTQTPRHKVTEMGQEVTMRCQPILGHNTVFWYRQTMMQGLELLAYFRNRAPLDDSGMPKDRFSAEMPDATLATLKIQPSEPRDSAVYFCASGLGGHYGYTFGSGTRLTVV.

The CDR3 loop reads CASSAGTGANYGYTF. As DNA, the CDR3 is TGTGCCAGCAGTGCCGGGACGGGGGCTAACTATGGCTACACCTTC. The genes are TRBV28 and TRBJ1-2; tentative D call: TRBD1 (5 bases). CDR1 MDHEN and CDR2 SYDVKM come from the germline V gene. Trimming took off 5 bases at V and 0 bases at J, with 13 bases between the two ends. The length of the CDR3 is 15 residues.